This T cell receptor beta chain was profiled in a study of cytomegalovirus exposure and HLA in healthy donors. General study findings and limits: Overall, approximately 150 TCR beta chains were annotated as cytomegalovirus-associated. In a later analysis, HLA-C alleles had the fewest associated TCRs, DRB1 alleles the most. Trimming of TCR beta V- and J-genes showed a link, identified in a later analysis, to a missense DCLRE1C variant.

This CDR3 is built from 15 residues. Trimming cost V 0 bases and J 4 bases, with 13 bases left between them. Germline values: CDR1 SGHAT, CDR2 FQNNGV. On this clone itself: No antigen is known for it.

In the PCR, 60 Vbeta and 13 Jbeta primers were used. Repertoires were generated with immunoSEQ multiplex PCR, while TCRdb's copy carries only in-frame clones and drops some. Of around 99,000 clones listed, around 73% are singletons. Sequencing input: PBMCs. V and J are TRBV11-2 and TRBJ2-7; D is unclear. This TCR was recovered from a man aged 35 to 55 in good health and CMV-seronegative. Here the CDR3 reads CASSLDRLVEYEQYF. The CDR3 coding sequence is TGTGCCAGCAGCTTAGACCGCCTAGTGGAATACGAGCAGTACTTC.